Presented here are 31 T cell receptor beta chains from one specimen sequenced in a study of T-cell reconstitution after alpha-beta-depleted transplantation in children. TCRbeta library preparation incorporated unique molecular identifiers. TCRdb passed the PCR reads through MiXCR, listing each CDR3 protein once. The sample lists approximately 500,000 distinct CDR3 sequences; about 11% were seen once. Sequencing used PBMCs, obtained before TCRalphabeta/CD19-depleted stem cell transplant. The source of these receptors is a child aged 2-15 years with inherited bone marrow failure, due to receive a stem cell transplant.

In this sample, this clonotype turned up many times. The chain uses TRBV29-1 and TRBJ1-5, with D possibly TRBD1 on 5 matching bases. This CDR3 has 12 amino acids. Trimming took 0 bases from V and 11 from J, leaving 11 bases between them. Germline V gene data show CDR1 as SQVTM and CDR2 as ANQGSEA. CDR3 sequence (DNA): TGCAGCGTTGAAGATCGGGGGAGAACCCAGCATTTT. It is translated as CSVEDRGRTQHF. Drawing the rest from reference TRBV29-1 and TRBJ1-5, the complete variable domain is SAVISQKPSRDICQRGTSLTIQCQVDSQVTMMFWYRQQPGQSLTLIATANQGSEATYESGFVIDKFPISRPNLTFSTLTVSNMSPEDSSIYLCSVEDRGRTQHFGDGTRLSIL.

Regarding this clonotype: A much larger clone differs from this one at a single base, so this may be a read error. V gene TRBV28 combines with J gene TRBJ2-5; D possibly corresponds to TRBD1 (6 bases). CDR1 and CDR2 (germline): MDHEN, SYDVKM. V was pared by 6 bases and J by 6 bases, with 26 bases between. This CDR3 has 17 residues. This CDR3 reads CASSLWTRDNAKQTQYF. CDR3 nucleotide sequence: TGTGCCAGCAGCCTCTGGACCCGGGACAATGCCAAACAGACCCAGTACTTC.

At least ten counts were recorded for this clonotype. The V gene is TRBV5-6, the J gene TRBJ2-7; TRBD1 aligns across 7 bases. The V gene's germline CDR1 is SGHDT and CDR2 YYEEEE. V shed 4 bases and J 6 bases; nucleotides not matched to a gene: 10. The CDR3 sequence is 14 residues long. The CDR3 coding sequence is TGTGCCAGCAGCCGGACAGGAGGTATTGGCGAGCAGTACTTC. The encoded protein is CASSRTGGIGEQYF.

This clonotype has at least ten counts. The rearrangement joins TRBV28 to TRBJ2-7; D remains ambiguous. Trimming took 3 bases from V and 0 from J, leaving 12 bases between them. From germline, CDR1 is MDHEN and CDR2 SYDVKM. The CDR3 is 15 residues long. CDR3 DNA sequence: TGTGCCAGCAGTTTTGGCGGCGAAAGCTCCTACGAGCAGTACTTC. Encoded protein: CASSFGGESSYEQYF.

This clonotype was found a few times. V is TRBV9 and J is TRBJ2-7, with D maybe TRBD1 (6 bases). The V end lost 3 bases, the J end lost 6 bases, and 10 bases lay between the germline ends. The CDR3 covers 12 residues. The germline V gene encodes CDR1 SGDLS and CDR2 YYNGEE. The CDR3 is CASSGQVGEQYF. The CDR3 DNA reads as TGTGCCAGCAGCGGACAGGTCGGCGAGCAGTACTTC.

This clonotype was detected many times. The V gene is TRBV20-1, the J gene TRBJ2-3; 7 positions agree with TRBD1. Per the germline V gene, CDR1 is DFQATT and CDR2 is SNEGSKA (reference sequence). V lost 3 bases to trimming and J lost 2 bases; unmatched junction nucleotides: 5. The CDR3 totals 14 residues. This CDR3 is CSASGTANTDTQYF. The CDR3 DNA reads as TGCAGTGCTAGTGGGACAGCCAACACAGATACGCAGTATTTT.

There are many counts of this clonotype. The V call is TRBV5-1, the J call TRBJ1-3, with D uncertain. Per germline, CDR1 SGHRS and CDR2 YFSETQ. Trimming took off 2 bases at V and 0 bases at J, with 12 bases between the two ends. The CDR3 is 16 amino acids. CDR3 amino acids: CASSFKSSRSGNTIYF. The CDR3 DNA follows: TGCGCCAGCAGCTTTAAGTCCAGCCGCTCTGGAAACACCATATATTTT.

This clonotype has ten or more counts. This sequence joins TRBV6-6 and TRBJ2-5; TRBD2 might be the D (6 bases). The germline CDR1 and CDR2 sequences are MNHNY and SVGAGI (reference sequence). Deletions cut 8 bases from V and 5 bases from J, with 15 bases between. The CDR3 contains 13 residues. CDR3 loop: CASLPGGTETQYF. The CDR3 coding sequence is TGTGCCAGCCTTCCCGGGGGTACGGAGACCCAGTACTTC.

The V call is TRBV4-3, the J call TRBJ2-1, with 7 bases fitting TRBD2. Germline CDR1 LGHNA, CDR2 YSLEER. V trimming: 0 bases; J trimming: 4 bases; junction bases outside the gene matches: 9. The CDR3 sequence is 17 residues long. In nucleotides, the CDR3 is TGCGCCAGCAGCCAAGATCTGGGGGGGGAGCCGTACAATGAGCAGTTCTTC. Its protein is CASSQDLGGEPYNEQFF.

This clonotype was counted many times. The chain uses TRBV6-5 and TRBJ2-3; no firm D call. V lost 0 bases and J 11 bases, leaving 18 bases between the germline ends. The germline V gene encodes CDR1 MNHEY and CDR2 SVGAGI. The CDR3 contains 15 residues. The CDR3 here is CASSYSMPGRVGQYF. The CDR3 DNA sequence: TGTGCCAGCAGTTACTCGATGCCAGGACGAGTGGGGCAGTATTTT.

This clonotype was observed at least ten times. The chain links TRBV12-3 or TRBV12-4 to TRBJ1-5, with D maybe TRBD1 (5 bases). The CDR3 has 16 residues. Trimming took 5 bases from V and 2 from J, leaving 16 bases between them. CDR3 in DNA: TGTGCCAGCAGTGGGGCTCGCAGGGTCGGCAATCAGCCCCAGCATTTT. The encoded protein is CASSGARRVGNQPQHF.

This clonotype showed up just a few times. CDR3 region: CASSRRPLLAGVEETQYF. The CDR3 DNA follows: TGTGCCAGCAGCCGACGTCCCCTACTAGCGGGGGTTGAAGAGACCCAGTACTTC. V is TRBV11-2 and J is TRBJ2-5; TRBD2 aligns across 11 bases. The CDR3 contains 18 residues. Trimming at V came to 5 bases and at J to 3 bases, leaving 14 bases not matched to a gene. Per germline, CDR1 SGHAT and CDR2 FQNNGV.

Many counts were recorded for this clonotype. This chain joins TRBV7-9 and TRBJ2-2; a possible D gene is TRBD1 (6 bases). This CDR3 spans 12 amino acids. Per germline, CDR1 SEHNR and CDR2 FQNEAQ (reference sequence). V lost 5 bases to trimming and J lost 9 bases, with 10 bases between them. DNA of the CDR3: TGTGCCAGCAGCCATGGGGGCCGGGAGCTGTTTTTT. It specifies CASSHGGRELFF.

This clonotype was counted at least ten times. The chain joins TRBV4-2 to TRBJ1-1; D is undetermined. This CDR3 spans 15 amino acids. Per germline, CDR1 LGHNA and CDR2 YNFKEQ. Trimming stripped 1 base from V and 1 base from J, with 10 bases between. The CDR3 protein is CASSQGPSWNTEAFF. The CDR3 DNA follows: TGTGCCAGCAGCCAAGGCCCATCCTGGAACACTGAAGCTTTCTTT.

This clonotype has a handful of counts. The CDR3 protein is CASSPSGGINQPQHF. In DNA form, the CDR3 reads TGTGCCAGCAGTCCGTCAGGGGGGATCAATCAGCCCCAGCATTTT. The chain employs TRBV27 and TRBJ1-5; TRBD1 matches 7 bases. The CDR3 loop spans 15 amino acids. Looked up from germline, CDR1 is MNHEY and CDR2 is SMNVEV (reference sequence). Trimming at V came to 5 bases and at J to 3 bases, leaving 7 bases not matched to a gene.

This clonotype was seen repeatedly, ten times or more. The junction does not match germline at one end; this may be a read error. The V gene is TRBV18, the J gene TRBJ2-3, with unresolved D. Germline assignment: CDR1 KGHSH and CDR2 LQKENI. The CDR3 is 13 amino acids. The CDR3 region is CASSPPGTDTQYF. The CDR3 DNA reads TGCGCCAGCAGTCCACCCGGCACAGATACGCAGTATTTT.

This clonotype was observed many times. This chain connects TRBV5-1 to TRBJ2-5, with 7 bases that match TRBD2. This CDR3 has 14 residues. V was clipped by 1 base and J by 3 bases; unmatched bases: 3. The V gene's germline CDR1 is SGHRS and CDR2 YFSETQ. CDR3 nucleotides: TGCGCCAGCAGCTTGTCAGGGACTAAAGAGACCCAGTACTTC. Translation: CASSLSGTKETQYF.

J is TRBJ1-4 and V is TRBV7-2, with D possibly TRBD1 on 5 matching bases. The germline gives CDR1 SGHTA, CDR2 FQGNSA. The CDR3 runs to 17 residues. Trimming removed 5 bases from V and 5 bases from J, with 21 bases in between. CDR3 DNA: TGTGCCAGCAGCCTCTCCAACGGGGCAGGGCGAAATGAAAAACTGTTTTTT. Residues: CASSLSNGAGRNEKLFF.

On this clonotype: With a much larger clone just one base away, this may be a read error. The V and J genes are TRBV20-1 and TRBJ1-2; tentative D call: TRBD1 (6 bases). The CDR3 runs 16 residues. Germline V gene sequence: CDR1 DFQATT, CDR2 SNEGSKA (reference sequence). The chain's CDR3 is CSVRAFGQTRIYGYTF. CDR3 bases: TGCAGTGTTAGAGCTTTTGGACAGACTCGTATCTATGGCTACACCTTC.

In this sample, this clonotype turned up many times. The V and J genes are TRBV4-2 and TRBJ2-2; D gene ambiguous. Germline loops: CDR1 LGHNA, CDR2 YNFKEQ. Trimming left V 1 base short and J 7 bases short, with 16 bases between. This CDR3 has 16 residues. DNA for the CDR3: TGTGCCAGCAGCCAAGTAGGGCGGAATTCTGTCGGGGAGCTGTTTTTT. This gives the protein CASSQVGRNSVGELFF.

In this sample, this clonotype turned up many times. The chain links TRBV11-2 to TRBJ1-1; D is uncertain. Trimming took off 4 bases at V and 14 bases at J, with 14 bases between the two ends. CDR1 is SGHAT, CDR2 FQNNGV, per germline. The CDR3 loop spans 11 amino acids. The CDR3 loop reads CASSSGAGRFF. CDR3 nucleotide sequence: TGTGCCAGCAGCTCGGGTGCCGGGAGGTTCTTT. The full variable domain, with the rest looked up from reference TRBV11-2 and TRBJ1-1, is EAGVAQSPRYKIIEKRQSVAFWCNPISGHATLYWYQQILGQGPKLLIQFQNNGVVDDSQLPKDRFSAERLKGVDSTLKIQPAKLEDSAVYLCASSSGAGRFFGQGTRLTVV.

This clonotype was observed at least ten times. The chain has TRBV4-1 and TRBJ2-5; D gene uncertain. Trimming stripped 2 bases from V and 0 bases from J, with 13 bases between. The CDR3 runs to 16 residues. Germline V gene sequence: CDR1 MGHRA, CDR2 YSYEKL. The CDR3 DNA reads as TGCGCCAGCAGCCAATGGCCGCCAGGACACCAAGAGACCCAGTACTTC. Its translation: CASSQWPPGHQETQYF.

The chain couples TRBV6-1 to TRBJ2-3; no clear D. Germline CDR1 reads MNHNS; CDR2 reads SASEGT. V lost 5 bases and J lost 4, with 10 bases in between. The CDR3 is 13 residues long. CDR3 coding DNA: TGTGCCAGCAGTCCTAACTGGCCAGATACGCAGTATTTT. Residues: CASSPNWPDTQYF.

This clonotype has more than one count but fewer than ten. The V gene is TRBV7-9, the J gene TRBJ2-2; 9 nucleotides match TRBD1. Germline V lookup: CDR1 SEHNR, CDR2 FQNEAQ (reference sequence). Trimming removed 1 base from V and 4 bases from J; junction bases left unmatched: 1. This CDR3 spans 15 amino acids. The CDR3 DNA reads as TGTGCCAGCAGCTTAGTGACAGGGGGCACCGGGGAGCTGTTTTTT. Translation gives CASSLVTGGTGELFF.

This clonotype was seen ten or more times. The V gene is TRBV7-9, the J gene TRBJ2-1, with TRBD2 identical over 12 bases. This CDR3 is built from 17 residues. The germline V gene has CDR1 SEHNR and CDR2 FQNEAQ (reference sequence). The trim removed 2 bases at V and 5 bases at J, leaving 7 bases unmatched. The CDR3, as DNA: TGTGCCAGCAGCTTACCTAGCGGGAGGGCCGGACACAATGAGCAGTTCTTC. Translating it yields CASSLPSGRAGHNEQFF.

This clonotype was seen ten or more times. This sequence joins TRBV20-1 and TRBJ1-2; D gene unclear. V dropped 4 bases and J dropped 6 bases, with 6 bases sitting between them. This CDR3 has 10 residues. Per the germline V gene, CDR1 is DFQATT and CDR2 is SNEGSKA (reference sequence). Here the CDR3 reads CSATRNGYTF. DNA for the CDR3: TGCAGTGCTACACGGAATGGCTACACCTTC.

This clonotype was observed many times. This chain uses TRBV29-1 with TRBJ2-1, with TRBD2 matching 12 bases. This CDR3 is built from 19 residues. V trimming: 4 bases; J trimming: 7 bases; junction bases outside the gene matches: 20. Germline CDR1 and CDR2: SQVTM and ANQGSEA. CDR3 nucleotide sequence: TGCAGCGTTGTTGGCCTAGCGGGAGGGCCTAATGGGTTGGGGAATGAGCAGTTCTTC. This translates into CSVVGLAGGPNGLGNEQFF.

This clonotype occurred a few times. Here the CDR3 DNA reads TGTGCCAGCAGCTTTATCAGCGGGAGGGCCTTTATTAGCCCCGGGGAGCTGTTTTTT. Encoded protein: CASSFISGRAFISPGELFF. J is TRBJ2-2 and V is TRBV11-2, with TRBD2 matching 10 bases. The CDR3 totals 19 residues. CDR1 is SGHAT, CDR2 FQNNGV, per germline. Unmatched junction bases numbered 16, after V lost 3 bases and J lost 6 bases.

This clonotype was recorded at least ten times. The genes are TRBV20-1 and TRBJ2-3; a weak D match, TRBD2 (6 bases). CDR3 length: 16 amino acids. V lost 0 bases and J 2 bases, leaving 15 bases between the germline ends. Per germline, CDR1 DFQATT and CDR2 SNEGSKA (reference sequence). The CDR3 reads CSARDLRRGITDTQYF. For the CDR3, the DNA is TGCAGTGCTAGAGATTTGCGTCGCGGGATCACAGATACGCAGTATTTT.

In this sample, this clonotype turned up many times. The chain joins TRBV20-1 to TRBJ2-3, with D maybe TRBD2 (5 bases). V lost 0 bases and J lost 1, with 17 bases in between. The CDR3 contains 17 residues. Looked up from germline, CDR1 is DFQATT and CDR2 is SNEGSKA (reference sequence). The CDR3 nucleotides read TGCAGTGCTAGAGACAGCAAAGACTACTCCCGCACAGATACGCAGTATTTT. This codes for CSARDSKDYSRTDTQYF.

The chain couples TRBV19 to TRBJ2-3; tentative D call: TRBD1 (6 bases). The CDR3 has 16 amino acids. The germline V gene encodes CDR1 LNHDA and CDR2 SQIVND (reference sequence). Between the trimmed V and J ends, which lost 1 base and 1 base, there was a span of 12 bases. The CDR3 DNA sequence: TGTGCCAGTAGTATAGTCGTGGGGGCCCGCACAGATACGCAGTATTTT. Translation: CASSIVVGARTDTQYF.